This is a list of T cell receptor beta chains from one sample in a study of T cell responses to AZD1222 COVID-19 vaccine. Profiled with immunoSEQ multiplex PCR; TCRdb holds only in-frame clones, not every one. The repertoire has around 160,000 clones, approximately 94% of them found once; the top ten carry 1.5% to 2%. The material sequenced was peripheral blood, taken on day 0 of AZD1222 vaccination. Every receptor here comes from an adult in good health. Both conserved end residues are part of each CDR3. The order of the fields is V gene, D gene, clone size, J gene, CDR3 DNA, CDR3 protein. D genes are given only for firm matches. A row's size may be missing; if present it is once, few, many or a size class.

TRBV10-2,TRBD1,-,TRBJ1-5,TGCGCCAGCAGTCCGGGACAGAGGGATCAGCCCCAGCATTTT,CASSPGQRDQPQHF
TRBV19,-,-,TRBJ1-1,TGTGCCAGTATTCAGGGATGGACGGGCACTGAAGCTTTCTTT,CASIQGWTGTEAFF
TRBV29-1,-,-,TRBJ1-1,TGCAGCGTTGTGGGGGGGAACACTGAAGCTTTCTTT,CSVVGGNTEAFF
TRBV7-9,-,-,TRBJ1-1,TGTGCCAGCAGCGTCGGAGACAGGATGAACACTGAAGCTTTCTTT,CASSVGDRMNTEAFF
TRBV6-5,TRBD1,-,TRBJ1-5,TGTGCCAGCAGCCCACAGGGGCCCAATCAGCCCCAGCATTTT,CASSPQGPNQPQHF
TRBV5-1,TRBD2,-,TRBJ2-1,TGCGCCAGCAGCAACGGGACTAGCGGGAGCCATGAGCAGTTCTTC,CASSNGTSGSHEQFF
TRBV7-3,TRBD1,-,TRBJ2-2,TGTGCCAGCAGCAGGACAGGGGGGAGGACCGGGGAGCTGTTTTTT,CASSRTGGRTGELFF
TRBV27,-,-,TRBJ2-7,TGTGCCAGCAGCCCCAACCTTCCGACAGAATCCTACTCCTACGAGCAGTACTTC,CASSPNLPTESYSYEQYF
TRBV11-2,-,medium-sized,TRBJ1-1,TGTGCCAGCAGCTTAGGAGGGGTAAACACTGAAGCTTTCTTT,CASSLGGVNTEAFF
TRBV7-3,TRBD2,once,TRBJ2-5,TGTGCCAGCAGCTTAGGACTAGCGGGGGGCACCCAAGAGACCCAGTACTTC,CASSLGLAGGTQETQYF
TRBV2,TRBD1,-,TRBJ1-2,TGTGCCAGCAGGCGTACAGGGGAGGATGGCTACACCTTC,CASRRTGEDGYTF
TRBV20-1,-,-,TRBJ1-4,TGCAGTGCTAGTGTTTCTGGGGCGGGGAATGAAAAACTGTTTTTT,CSASVSGAGNEKLFF
TRBV3-1/TRBV3-2,-,-,TRBJ2-7,TGTGCCAGCAGCCAGAGGGGCGGGGTCCTCTACGAGCAGTACTTC,CASSQRGGVLYEQYF
TRBV5-1,TRBD1,once,TRBJ2-1,TGCGCCAGCACTAGGGGACAGAACAATGAGCAGTTCTTC,CASTRGQNNEQFF
TRBV4-1,-,-,TRBJ1-3,TGCGCCAGCAGCCAAGGATCTCGGAGGGGAAACACCATATATTTT,CASSQGSRRGNTIYF
TRBV5-1,-,-,TRBJ2-1,TGCGCCAGCAGCTTGGGTGGGGGAGGTTACGACAATGAGCAGTTCTTC,CASSLGGGGYDNEQFF
TRBV5-1,-,-,TRBJ1-4,TGCGCCAGCAGCTCCCTACCGGCGGGAGAAAAACTGTTTTTT,CASSSLPAGEKLFF
TRBV20-1,-,-,TRBJ1-2,TGCAGTGCTAGCGATAACTATGGCTACACCTTC,CSASDNYGYTF
TRBV7-2,-,-,TRBJ1-1,TGTGCCAGCAGCTTAGATCTGGCGGGGAACACTGAAGCTTTCTTT,CASSLDLAGNTEAFF
TRBV11-3,TRBD2,once,TRBJ2-5,TGTGCCAGCAGCTTAGGGCTTGCGGGAGTGGGAGAGACCCAGTACTTC,CASSLGLAGVGETQYF
TRBV28,TRBD1,-,TRBJ1-5,TGTGCCAGCACCCTCGACAGGGTAGGTAATCAGCCCCAGCATTTT,CASTLDRVGNQPQHF
TRBV5-5,-,-,TRBJ1-3,TGTGCCAGCAGCTTGGAGCAGGGTACAAACACCATATATTTT,CASSLEQGTNTIYF
TRBV2,-,-,TRBJ1-1,TGTGCCAGCAGGAACAGGGTAAGCGTTGTCACTGAAGCTTTCTTT,CASRNRVSVVTEAFF
TRBV11-1,-,-,TRBJ1-3,TGTGCCAGCAGCTTAAGATCCGACGCAGCTGGAAACACCATATATTTT,CASSLRSDAAGNTIYF
TRBV5-1,TRBD1,-,TRBJ1-2,TGCGCCAGCAGCTCCCAGGGGGGTTCCGGGGGCTACACCTTC,CASSSQGGSGGYTF
TRBV6-5,-,-,TRBJ2-2,TGTGCCAGCAGTTACTCTACCGGGGAGCTGTTTTTT,CASSYSTGELFF
TRBV9,-,-,TRBJ2-3,TGTGCCAGCAGCGTACAAGGGCACGGGAGTCTAGATACGCAGTATTTT,CASSVQGHGSLDTQYF
TRBV18,-,-,TRBJ1-1,TGTGCCATTCCATATTCCCCCGGTTCAGCTGAAGCTTTCTTT,CAIPYSPGSAEAFF
TRBV12-3/TRBV12-4,-,-,TRBJ2-1,TGTGCCAGCTGCTCGGGAAAGGGGGAGCAGTTCTTC,CASCSGKGEQFF
TRBV18,-,-,TRBJ2-3,TGTGCCAGCTCACCCTTGCCGATGCAAGCCGACACAGATACGCAGTATTTT,CASSPLPMQADTDTQYF
TRBV7-9,TRBD1,-,TRBJ1-6,TGTGCCAGCAGCCTGGGACAGGGAGATTCACCCCTCCACTTT,CASSLGQGDSPLHF
TRBV5-1,-,-,TRBJ1-2,TGCGCCAGCAGCTCAACGACAGGTTCAAACTATGGCTACACCTTC,CASSSTTGSNYGYTF
TRBV4-2,-,-,TRBJ2-7,TGTGCCAGCAGTACAGGGTTCTACGAGCAGTACTTC,CASSTGFYEQYF
TRBV6-1,TRBD2,-,TRBJ2-4,TGTGCCAGCAGTGAGCTAGCGGGAGCGAACATTCAGTACTTC,CASSELAGANIQYF
TRBV5-6,TRBD2,-,TRBJ2-7,TGTGCCAGCAGCCTCGGACTAGCGGCCTCGCACTACGAGCAGTACTTC,CASSLGLAASHYEQYF
TRBV30,-,-,TRBJ1-2,TGTGCCTGGAGTAGGTGGTCGGGAGGCTACACCTTC,CAWSRWSGGYTF
TRBV6-5,-,-,TRBJ1-2,TGTGCCAGCAGTTTAAGGGACTATGGCTACACCTTC,CASSLRDYGYTF
TRBV19,TRBD2,-,TRBJ2-1,TGTGCCAGTAGAACGGGACTAGCGGGGGGTATACCCAATGAGCAGTTCTTC,CASRTGLAGGIPNEQFF
TRBV2,TRBD1,-,TRBJ1-1,TGTGCCAGCACCACCCACAGGGGTAGGGTGGCCACTGAAGCTTTCTTT,CASTTHRGRVATEAFF
TRBV5-4,TRBD2,-,TRBJ2-3,TGTGCCAGCAGCTTTGGACTAGCGGGGGGCGGGACAGATACGCAGTATTTT,CASSFGLAGGGTDTQYF
TRBV9,-,-,TRBJ2-2,TGTGCCAGCAGCGCGAGGACGGGTTCCGGCGGGGAGCTGTTTTTT,CASSARTGSGGELFF
TRBV4-1,-,-,TRBJ1-4,TGCGCCAGCAGCCAAGATATGGGCTTGAGAAATGAAAAACTGTTTTTT,CASSQDMGLRNEKLFF
TRBV12-3/TRBV12-4,-,-,TRBJ2-7,TGTGCCAGCAGGAGCGGCCGCTCCTACGAGCAGTACTTC,CASRSGRSYEQYF
TRBV6-1,TRBD1,-,TRBJ1-2,TGTGCCAGCAGTGAAGGACAGGGCGGGAACTATGGCTACACCTTC,CASSEGQGGNYGYTF
TRBV7-9,-,-,TRBJ2-5,TGTGCCAGCAGCTTAGCGTCCAGGGCTCAAGAGACCCAGTACTTC,CASSLASRAQETQYF
TRBV28,TRBD2,-,TRBJ2-7,TGTGCCAGCAGCGCCTACGTAGCGGGAGTAGTCGAGCAGTACTTC,CASSAYVAGVVEQYF
TRBV7-6,-,-,TRBJ2-2,TGTGCCAGCAGCCAACAAAATGGACCGATGAACACCGGGGAGCTGTTTTTT,CASSQQNGPMNTGELFF
TRBV2,-,-,TRBJ1-5,TGTGCCAGCAGTGAATCCCGCCGGGTAGGCCTAGGGCTAAATCAGCCCCAGCATTTT,CASSESRRVGLGLNQPQHF
TRBV7-3,-,once,TRBJ2-1,TGTGCCAGCAGCTCAAGGCACCCGGTCCCCTACAATGAGCAGTTCTTC,CASSSRHPVPYNEQFF
TRBV7-3,-,few,TRBJ2-7,TGTGCCAGCAGCGGGAGGGAGCAGTACTTC,CASSGREQYF
TRBV18,TRBD2,-,TRBJ2-7,TGTGCCAGCTCACCGACTAGCGGGACCCTCTACGAGCAGTACTTC,CASSPTSGTLYEQYF
TRBV5-1,-,-,TRBJ1-2,TGCGCCAGCAGCTTAGGTGTACTTAACTATGGCTACACCTTC,CASSLGVLNYGYTF
TRBV19,-,-,TRBJ1-4,TGTGCCAGTAGTATGGGTATTGCAACTAATGAAAAACTGTTTTTT,CASSMGIATNEKLFF
TRBV5-1,-,-,TRBJ1-5,TGCGCCAGCAGCTCCATACCAGACAGCGTAGATCAGCCCCAGCATTTT,CASSSIPDSVDQPQHF